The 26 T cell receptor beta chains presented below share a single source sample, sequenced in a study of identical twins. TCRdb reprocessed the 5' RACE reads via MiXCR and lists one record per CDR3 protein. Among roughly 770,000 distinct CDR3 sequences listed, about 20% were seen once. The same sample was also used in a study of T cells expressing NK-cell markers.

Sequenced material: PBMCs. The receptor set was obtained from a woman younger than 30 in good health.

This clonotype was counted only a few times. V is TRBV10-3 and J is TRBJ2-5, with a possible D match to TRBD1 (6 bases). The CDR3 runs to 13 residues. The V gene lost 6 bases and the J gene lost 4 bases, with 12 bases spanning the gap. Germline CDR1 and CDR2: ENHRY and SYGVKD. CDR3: CAISNTGSETQYF. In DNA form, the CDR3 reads TGTGCCATCAGCAACACAGGGTCAGAGACCCAGTACTTC.

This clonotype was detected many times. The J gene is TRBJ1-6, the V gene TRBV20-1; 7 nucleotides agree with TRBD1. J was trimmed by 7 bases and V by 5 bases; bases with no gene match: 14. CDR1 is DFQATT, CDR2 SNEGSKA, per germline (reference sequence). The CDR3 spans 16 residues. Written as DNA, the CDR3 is TGCAGTGCTGGTAGAATTACAGGGGTTAGGAATTCACCCCTCCACTTT. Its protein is CSAGRITGVRNSPLHF.

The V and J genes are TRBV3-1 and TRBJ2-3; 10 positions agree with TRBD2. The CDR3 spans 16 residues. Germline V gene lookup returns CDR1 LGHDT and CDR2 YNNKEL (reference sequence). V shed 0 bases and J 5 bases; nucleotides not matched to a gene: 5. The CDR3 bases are TGTGCCAGCAGCCAAGATCTAGCGGGGGCCAGAGATACGCAGTATTTT. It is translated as CASSQDLAGARDTQYF.

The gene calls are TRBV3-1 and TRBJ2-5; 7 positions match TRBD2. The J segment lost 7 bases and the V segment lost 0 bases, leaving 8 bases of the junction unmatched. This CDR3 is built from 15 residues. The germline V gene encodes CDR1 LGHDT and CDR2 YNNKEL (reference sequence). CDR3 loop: CASSQDGGAGLTQYF. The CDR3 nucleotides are TGTGCCAGCAGCCAAGATGGGGGAGCGGGGTTGACCCAGTACTTC.

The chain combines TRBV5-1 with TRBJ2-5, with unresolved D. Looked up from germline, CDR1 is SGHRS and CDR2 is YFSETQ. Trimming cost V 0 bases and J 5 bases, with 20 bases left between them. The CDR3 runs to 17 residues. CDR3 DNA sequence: TGCGCCAGCAGCTTGGGGATCTTCGAGGCACAGTATGAGACCCAGTACTTC. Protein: CASSLGIFEAQYETQYF.

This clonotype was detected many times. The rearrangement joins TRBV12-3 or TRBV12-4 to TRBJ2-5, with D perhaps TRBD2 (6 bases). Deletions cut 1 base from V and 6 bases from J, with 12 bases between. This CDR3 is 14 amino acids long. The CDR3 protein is CASSLGGDGKTQYF. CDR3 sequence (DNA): TGTGCCAGCAGTTTAGGGGGGGACGGGAAGACCCAGTACTTC.

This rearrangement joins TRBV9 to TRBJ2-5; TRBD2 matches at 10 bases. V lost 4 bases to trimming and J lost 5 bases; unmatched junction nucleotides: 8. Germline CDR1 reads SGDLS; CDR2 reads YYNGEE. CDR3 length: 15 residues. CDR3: CASSNGAGGFETQYF. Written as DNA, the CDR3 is TGTGCCAGCAGCAATGGAGCGGGGGGGTTTGAGACCCAGTACTTC.

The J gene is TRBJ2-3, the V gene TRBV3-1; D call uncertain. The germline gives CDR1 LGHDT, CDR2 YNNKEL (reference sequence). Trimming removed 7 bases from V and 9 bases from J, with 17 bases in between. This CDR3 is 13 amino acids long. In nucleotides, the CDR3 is TGTGCCAGCAACCTCGGTACCCTAGGAACGCAGTATTTT. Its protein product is CASNLGTLGTQYF.

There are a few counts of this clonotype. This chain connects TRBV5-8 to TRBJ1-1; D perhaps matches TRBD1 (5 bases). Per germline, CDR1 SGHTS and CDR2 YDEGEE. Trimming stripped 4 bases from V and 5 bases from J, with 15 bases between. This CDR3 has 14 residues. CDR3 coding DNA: TGTGCCAGCAGCCCGGTACGGGGGTCGACTGAAGCTTTCTTT. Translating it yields CASSPVRGSTEAFF.

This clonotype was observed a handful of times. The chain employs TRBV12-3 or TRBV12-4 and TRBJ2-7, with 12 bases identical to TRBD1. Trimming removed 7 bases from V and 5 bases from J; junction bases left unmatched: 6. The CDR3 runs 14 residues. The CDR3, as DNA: TGTGCCAGCACTCCCGGGACAGGGGGCCACGAGCAGTACTTC. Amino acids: CASTPGTGGHEQYF.

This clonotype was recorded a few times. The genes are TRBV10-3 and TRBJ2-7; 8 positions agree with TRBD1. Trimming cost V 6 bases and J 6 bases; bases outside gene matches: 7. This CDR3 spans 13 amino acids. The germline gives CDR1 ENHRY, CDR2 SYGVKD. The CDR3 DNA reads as TGTGCCATCAGGACAGACAGGGGTATCGAGCAGTACTTC. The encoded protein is CAIRTDRGIEQYF.

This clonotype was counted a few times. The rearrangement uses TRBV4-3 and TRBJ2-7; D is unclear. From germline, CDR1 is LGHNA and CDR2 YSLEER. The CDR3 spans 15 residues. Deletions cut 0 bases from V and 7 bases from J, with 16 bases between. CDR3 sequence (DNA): TGCGCCAGCAGCCAAGATGCAAACCCCGGATGGGAGCAGTACTTC. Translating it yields CASSQDANPGWEQYF.

The CDR3 nucleotides read TGTGCCAGCAGCTTAAATCCGCTCAATGAGCAGTTCTTC. Its protein product is CASSLNPLNEQFF. This chain uses TRBV7-7 with TRBJ2-1, with D uncertain. This CDR3 has 13 residues. In germline, CDR1 is SSHAT, CDR2 FNYEAQ (reference sequence). V shed 2 bases and J shed 6 bases, with 8 bases lying between them.

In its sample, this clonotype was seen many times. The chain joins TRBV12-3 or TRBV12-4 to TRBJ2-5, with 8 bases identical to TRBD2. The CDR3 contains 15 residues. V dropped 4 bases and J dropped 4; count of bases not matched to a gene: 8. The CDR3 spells CASSWTSRKGETQYF. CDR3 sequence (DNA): TGTGCCAGCAGTTGGACTAGCAGAAAGGGAGAGACCCAGTACTTC.

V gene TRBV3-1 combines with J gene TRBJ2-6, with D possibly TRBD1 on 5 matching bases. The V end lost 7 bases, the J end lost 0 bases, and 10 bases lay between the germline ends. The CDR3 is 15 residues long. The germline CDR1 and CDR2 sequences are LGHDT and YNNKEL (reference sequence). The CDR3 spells CASTRQSSGANVLTF. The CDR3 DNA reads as TGTGCCAGCACGAGACAGAGCTCTGGGGCCAACGTCCTGACTTTC.

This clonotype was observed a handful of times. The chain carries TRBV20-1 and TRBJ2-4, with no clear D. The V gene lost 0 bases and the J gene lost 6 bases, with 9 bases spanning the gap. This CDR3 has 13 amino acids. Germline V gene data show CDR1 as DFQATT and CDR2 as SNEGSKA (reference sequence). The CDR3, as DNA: TGCAGTGCTAGAGATTTCGCAGCAAACATTCAGTACTTC. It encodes CSARDFAANIQYF.

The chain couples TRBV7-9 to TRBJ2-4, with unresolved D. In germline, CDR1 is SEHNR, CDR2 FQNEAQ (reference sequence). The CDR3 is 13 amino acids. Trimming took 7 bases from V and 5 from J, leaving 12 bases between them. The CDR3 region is CASNSQPENIQYF. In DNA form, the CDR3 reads TGTGCCAGCAACAGCCAGCCGGAAAACATTCAGTACTTC.

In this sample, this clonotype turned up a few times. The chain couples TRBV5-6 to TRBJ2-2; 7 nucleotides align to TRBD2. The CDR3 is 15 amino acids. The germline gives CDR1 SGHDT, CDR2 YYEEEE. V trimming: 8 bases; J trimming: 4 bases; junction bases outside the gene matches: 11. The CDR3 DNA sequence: TGTGCCAGTACCGTAACGGGAGGTGGCACCGGGGAGCTGTTTTTT. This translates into CASTVTGGGTGELFF.

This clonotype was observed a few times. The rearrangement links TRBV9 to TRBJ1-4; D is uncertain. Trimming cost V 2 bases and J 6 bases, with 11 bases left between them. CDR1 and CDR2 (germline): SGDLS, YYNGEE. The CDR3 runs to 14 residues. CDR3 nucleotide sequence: TGTGCCAGCAGCGTGGGGAGTCGGTATGAAAAACTGTTTTTT. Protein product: CASSVGSRYEKLFF.

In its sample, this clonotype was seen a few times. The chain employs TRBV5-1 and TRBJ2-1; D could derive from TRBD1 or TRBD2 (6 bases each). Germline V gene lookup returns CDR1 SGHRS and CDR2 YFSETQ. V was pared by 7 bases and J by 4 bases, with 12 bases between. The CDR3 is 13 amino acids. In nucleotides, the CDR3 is TGCGCCAGCGGACTAACAGGGTACAATGAGCAGTTCTTC. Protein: CASGLTGYNEQFF.

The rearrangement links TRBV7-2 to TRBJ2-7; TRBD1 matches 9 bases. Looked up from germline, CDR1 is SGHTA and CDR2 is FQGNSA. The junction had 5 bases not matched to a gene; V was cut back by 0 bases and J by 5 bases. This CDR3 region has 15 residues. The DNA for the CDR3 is TGTGCCAGCAGCTTAGCGAGACAGGGGGGCCACGAGCAGTACTTC. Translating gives CASSLARQGGHEQYF.

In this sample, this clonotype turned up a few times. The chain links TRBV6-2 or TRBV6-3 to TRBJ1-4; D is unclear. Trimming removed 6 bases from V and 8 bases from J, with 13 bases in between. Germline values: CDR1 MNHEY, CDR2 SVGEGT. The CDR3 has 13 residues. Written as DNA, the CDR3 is TGTGCCAGCAGACTAATACACCGGGAAAAACTGTTTTTT. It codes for CASRLIHREKLFF.

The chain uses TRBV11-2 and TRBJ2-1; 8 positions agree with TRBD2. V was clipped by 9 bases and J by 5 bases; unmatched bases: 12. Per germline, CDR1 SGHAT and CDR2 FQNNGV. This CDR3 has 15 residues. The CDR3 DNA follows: TGTGCCAGTCGGCGGGCTAGCGGGCGGAACAATGAGCAGTTCTTC. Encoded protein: CASRRASGRNNEQFF.

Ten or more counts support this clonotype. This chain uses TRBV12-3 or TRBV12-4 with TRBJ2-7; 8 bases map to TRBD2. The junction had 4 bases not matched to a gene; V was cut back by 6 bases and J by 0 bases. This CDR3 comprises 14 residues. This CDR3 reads CASRAGTSSYEQYF. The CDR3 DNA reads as TGTGCCAGCAGGGCCGGGACTAGCTCCTACGAGCAGTACTTC.

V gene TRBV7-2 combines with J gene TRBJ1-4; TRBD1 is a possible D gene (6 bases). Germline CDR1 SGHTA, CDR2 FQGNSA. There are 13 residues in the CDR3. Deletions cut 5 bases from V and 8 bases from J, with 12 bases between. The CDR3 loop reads CASSLQGREKLFF. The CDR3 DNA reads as TGTGCCAGCAGCCTACAGGGTCGAGAAAAACTGTTTTTT.

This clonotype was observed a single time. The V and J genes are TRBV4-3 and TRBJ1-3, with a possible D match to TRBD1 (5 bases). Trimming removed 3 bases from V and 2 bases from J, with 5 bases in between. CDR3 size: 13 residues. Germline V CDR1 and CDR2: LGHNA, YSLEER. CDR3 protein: CASSQDTGNTIYF. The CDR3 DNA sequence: TGCGCCAGCAGCCAGGACACTGGAAACACCATATATTTT.